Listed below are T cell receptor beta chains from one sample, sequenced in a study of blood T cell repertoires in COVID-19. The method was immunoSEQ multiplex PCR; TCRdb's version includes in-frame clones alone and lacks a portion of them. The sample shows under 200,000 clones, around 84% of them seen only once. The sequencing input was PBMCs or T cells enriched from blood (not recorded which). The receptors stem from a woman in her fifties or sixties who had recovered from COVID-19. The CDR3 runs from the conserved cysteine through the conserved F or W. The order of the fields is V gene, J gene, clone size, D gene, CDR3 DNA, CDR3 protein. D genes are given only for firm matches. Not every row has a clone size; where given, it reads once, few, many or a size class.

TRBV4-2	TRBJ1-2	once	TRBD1	TGTGCCAGCAGCCATTCCGGGACAGGCTACAATGGCTACACCTTC	CASSHSGTGYNGYTF
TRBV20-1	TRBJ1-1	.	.	TGCAGTGCTAGCGGTAACAGGGAAGCTTTCTTT	CSASGNREAFF
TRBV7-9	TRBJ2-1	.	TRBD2	TGTGCCAGCAGCTTAGCGGCGGGAGATAAGGACAATGAGCAGTTCTTC	CASSLAAGDKDNEQFF
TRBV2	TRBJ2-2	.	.	TGTGCCAGCAGTGATGCAGGGGAACGATCGGGGGAGCTGTTTTTT	CASSDAGERSGELFF
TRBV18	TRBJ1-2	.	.	TGTGCCAGCTCACCGGTACCTCTCGGGTATGGCTACACCTTC	CASSPVPLGYGYTF
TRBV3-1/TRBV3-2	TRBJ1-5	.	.	TGTGCCAGCAGCCAGCGACAGAGCAATCAGCCCCAGCATTTT	CASSQRQSNQPQHF
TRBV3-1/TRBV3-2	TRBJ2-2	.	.	TGTGCCAGCCTGATAGGGGGATCCGGGGAGCTGTTTTTT	CASLIGGSGELFF
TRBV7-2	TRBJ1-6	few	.	TGTGCCAGCAGCTTAGGACAAGCACAGGGCGGTTCACCCCTCCACTTT	CASSLGQAQGGSPLHF
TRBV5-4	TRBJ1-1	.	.	TGTGCCAGCAGCTCCCCAATGTCGAGCACTGAAGCTTTCTTT	CASSSPMSSTEAFF
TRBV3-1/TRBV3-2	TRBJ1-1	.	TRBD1	TGTGCCAGCAGCCAAGGCTCGGACAGGCTTTTT	CASSQGSDRLF
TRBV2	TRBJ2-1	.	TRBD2	TGTGCCAGCAGTGACGGGACTACCGACAATGAGCAGTTCTTC	CASSDGTTDNEQFF
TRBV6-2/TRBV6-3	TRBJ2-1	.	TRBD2	TGTGCCAGCAGCCGAGGGACTAGCGTCGGCATCAATGAGCAGTTCTTC	CASSRGTSVGINEQFF
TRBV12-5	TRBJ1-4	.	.	TGTGCTAGTGGTCCGCCGGGAAAGGGAAATGAAAAACTGTTTTTT	CASGPPGKGNEKLFF
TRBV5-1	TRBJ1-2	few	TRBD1	TGCGCCAGCAGCTGGGAAACCGGGACAGTCGATGGCTACACCTTC	CASSWETGTVDGYTF
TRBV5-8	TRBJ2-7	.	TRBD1	TGTGCCAGCAGCTGGGGCTACAGGGGCGCCTACGAGCAGTACTTC	CASSWGYRGAYEQYF
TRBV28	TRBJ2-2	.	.	TGTGCCAGCAGTTCGCAGGGTACGAACACCGGGGAGCTGTTTTTT	CASSSQGTNTGELFF
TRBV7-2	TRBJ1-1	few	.	TGTGCCAGCAGCTTAAGACAAGGGGCGAACACTGAAGCTTTCTTT	CASSLRQGANTEAFF
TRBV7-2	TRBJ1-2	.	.	TGTGCCAGCAGCTCGGGTCCGTATGGCTACACCTTC	CASSSGPYGYTF
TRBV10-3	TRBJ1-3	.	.	TGTGCCATCAGTGTAACAGGGATCTCTGGAAACACCATATATTTT	CAISVTGISGNTIYF
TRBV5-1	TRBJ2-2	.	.	TGCGCCAGCAAGGAGGGATCAATCACCGGGGAGCTGTTTTTT	CASKEGSITGELFF
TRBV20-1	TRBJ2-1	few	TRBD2	TGCAGTGCTAGTGATTGGGGAGCGGGGGGGCGGAATGAGCAGTTCTTC	CSASDWGAGGRNEQFF
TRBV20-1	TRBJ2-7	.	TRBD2	TGCAGTGCTAAGCGGGACCGTCCTCAGTACTTC	CSAKRDRPQYF
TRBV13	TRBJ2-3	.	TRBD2	TGTGCCAGCAGCTACCGCCGGGGGGAAGCAGATACGCAGTATTTT	CASSYRRGEADTQYF